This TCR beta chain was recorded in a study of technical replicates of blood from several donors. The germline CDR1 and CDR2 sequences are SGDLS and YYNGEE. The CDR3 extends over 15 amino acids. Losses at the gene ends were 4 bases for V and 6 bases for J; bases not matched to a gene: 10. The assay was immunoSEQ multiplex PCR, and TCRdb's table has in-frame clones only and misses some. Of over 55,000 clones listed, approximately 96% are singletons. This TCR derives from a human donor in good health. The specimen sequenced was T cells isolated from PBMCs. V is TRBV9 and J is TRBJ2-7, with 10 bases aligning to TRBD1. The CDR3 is CASSLDGTGAVEQYF. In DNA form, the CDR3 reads TGTGCCAGCAGCCTAGACGGGACAGGGGCTGTCGAGCAGTACTTC.